This TCR beta chain was sequenced during a study of T cells in Graves' hyperthyroidism and ophthalmopathy. The wider study: The initial diagnosis was the point when peripheral blood was collected, ahead of any treatment.

Findings and limits, study-wide: Appearing also in blood were most of the thyroid clonotypes expanded above 0.001.

Deletions cut 6 bases from V and 4 bases from J, with 12 bases between. There are 13 residues in the CDR3. The germline gives CDR1 MNHEY, CDR2 SMNVEV (reference sequence). Absent ophthalmopathy progression within 18 months defined stable Graves' hyperthyroidism. Hyperthyroidism was newly diagnosed in patients aged 18 to 65 (duration under 2 months). From RNA transcripts, TCR beta CDR3 regions were amplified. With the HTBI primer set, the TCR CDR3 went through a first round of RT-PCR. MiXCR was run by TCRdb on the multiplex PCR reads, yielding one entry per CDR3 protein. The sample lists about 560,000 distinct CDR3 sequences; roughly a sixth were seen once. About this clonotype itself: The target antigen is unknown.

The specimen sequenced was blood. The rearrangement links TRBV27 to TRBJ1-1; D may be TRBD1 (5 bases). This TCR came from a woman between 18 and 29 years old with Graves' hyperthyroidism. The CDR3 nucleotides are TGTGCCAGCAGCCAGGGACGGGCCACTGAAGCTTTCTTT. Residues: CASSQGRATEAFF.